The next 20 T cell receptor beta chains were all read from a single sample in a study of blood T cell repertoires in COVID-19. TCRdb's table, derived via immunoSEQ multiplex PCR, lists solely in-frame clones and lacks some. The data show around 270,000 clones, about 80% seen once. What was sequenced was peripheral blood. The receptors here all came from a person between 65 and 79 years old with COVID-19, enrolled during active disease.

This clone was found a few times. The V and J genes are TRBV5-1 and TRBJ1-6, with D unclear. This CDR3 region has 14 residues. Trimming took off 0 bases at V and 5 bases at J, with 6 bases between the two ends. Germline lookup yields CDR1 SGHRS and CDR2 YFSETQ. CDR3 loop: CASSLGGDNSPLHF. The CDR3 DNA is TGCGCCAGCAGCTTGGGCGGGGATAATTCACCCCTCCACTTT. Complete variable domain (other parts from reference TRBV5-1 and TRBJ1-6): KAGVTQTPRYLIKTRGQQVTLSCSPISGHRSVSWYQQTPGQGLQFLFEYFSETQRNKGNFPGRFSGRQFSNSRSEMNVSTLELGDSALYLCASSLGGDNSPLHFGNGTRLTVT.

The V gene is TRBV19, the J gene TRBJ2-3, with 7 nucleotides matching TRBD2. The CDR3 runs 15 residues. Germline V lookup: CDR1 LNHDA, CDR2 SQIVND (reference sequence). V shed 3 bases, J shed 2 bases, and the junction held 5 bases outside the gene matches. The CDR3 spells CASSIASGHTDTQYF. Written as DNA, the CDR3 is TGTGCCAGTAGTATTGCTAGCGGTCACACAGATACGCAGTATTTT. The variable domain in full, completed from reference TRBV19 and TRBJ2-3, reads DGGITQSPKYLFRKEGQNVTLSCEQNLNHDAMYWYRQDPGQGLRLIYYSQIVNDFQKGDIAEGYSVSREKKESFPLTVTSAQKNPTAFYLCASSIASGHTDTQYFGPGTRLTVL.

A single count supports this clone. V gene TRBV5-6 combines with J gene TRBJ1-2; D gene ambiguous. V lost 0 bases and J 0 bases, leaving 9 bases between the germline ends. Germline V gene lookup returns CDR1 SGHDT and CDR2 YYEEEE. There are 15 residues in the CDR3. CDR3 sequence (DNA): TGTGCCAGCAGCTTGGAGAGGGTGGCTAACTATGGCTACACCTTC. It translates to CASSLERVANYGYTF. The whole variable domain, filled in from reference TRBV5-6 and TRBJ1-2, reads DAGVTQSPTHLIKTRGQQVTLRCSPKSGHDTVSWYQQALGQGPQFIFQYYEEEERQRGNFPDRFSGHQFPNYSSELNVNALLLGDSALYLCASSLERVANYGYTFGSGTRLTVV.

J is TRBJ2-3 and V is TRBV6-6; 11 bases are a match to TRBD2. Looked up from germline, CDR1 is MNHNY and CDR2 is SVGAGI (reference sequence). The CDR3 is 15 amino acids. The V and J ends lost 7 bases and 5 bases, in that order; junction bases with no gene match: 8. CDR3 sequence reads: CASTELAGVGDTQYF. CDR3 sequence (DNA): TGTGCCAGCACTGAACTAGCGGGAGTAGGAGATACGCAGTATTTT.

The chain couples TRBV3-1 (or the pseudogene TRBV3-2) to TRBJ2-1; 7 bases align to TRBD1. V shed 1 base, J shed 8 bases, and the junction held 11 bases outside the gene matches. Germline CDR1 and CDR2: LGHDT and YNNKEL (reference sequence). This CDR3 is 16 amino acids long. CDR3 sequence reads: CASSQARQGKFYEQFF. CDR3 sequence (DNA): TGTGCCAGCAGCCAAGCCCGACAGGGAAAGTTCTATGAGCAGTTCTTC.

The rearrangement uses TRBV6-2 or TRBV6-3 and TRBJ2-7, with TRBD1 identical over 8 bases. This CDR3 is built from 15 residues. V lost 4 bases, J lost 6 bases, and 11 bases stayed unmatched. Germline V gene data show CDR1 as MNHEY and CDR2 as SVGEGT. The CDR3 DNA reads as TGTGCCAGCAGTTCCCGGACAGGGAACGTCGGCGAGCAGTACTTC. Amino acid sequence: CASSSRTGNVGEQYF.

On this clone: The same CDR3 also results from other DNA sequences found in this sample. The CDR3 sequence is CASSLGPGTEAFF. DNA of the CDR3: TGCGCCAGCAGCTTGGGGCCAGGGACTGAAGCTTTCTTT. The V gene is TRBV5-1, the J gene TRBJ1-1; D is perhaps TRBD1 (5 bases). The CDR3 sequence is 13 residues long. V gave up 0 bases and J gave up 5 bases, with 8 bases separating them. CDR1 and CDR2 from the germline V gene are SGHRS and YFSETQ.

The CDR3 loop is CASSEQNWDTQYF. The CDR3 DNA follows: TGTGCCAGCAGTGAACAGAATTGGGATACGCAGTATTTT. The V and J genes are TRBV6-1 and TRBJ2-3; D is uncertain. V shed 2 bases and J shed 6 bases, with 9 bases lying between them. This CDR3 spans 13 amino acids. In germline, CDR1 is MNHNS, CDR2 SASEGT.

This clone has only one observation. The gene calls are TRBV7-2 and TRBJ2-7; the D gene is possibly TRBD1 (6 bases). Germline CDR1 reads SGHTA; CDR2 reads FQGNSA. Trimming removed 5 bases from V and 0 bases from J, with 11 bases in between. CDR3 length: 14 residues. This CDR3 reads CASSRRGRSYEQYF. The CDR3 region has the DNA TGTGCCAGCAGCCGCAGGGGCCGCTCCTACGAGCAGTACTTC.

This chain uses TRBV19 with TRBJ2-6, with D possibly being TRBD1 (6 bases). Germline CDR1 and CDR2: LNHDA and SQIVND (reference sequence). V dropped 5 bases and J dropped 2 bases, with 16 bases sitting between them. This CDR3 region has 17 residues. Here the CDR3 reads CASSSPRTAAGANVLTF. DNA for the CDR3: TGTGCCAGTAGTTCGCCACGGACAGCTGCTGGGGCCAACGTCCTGACTTTC.

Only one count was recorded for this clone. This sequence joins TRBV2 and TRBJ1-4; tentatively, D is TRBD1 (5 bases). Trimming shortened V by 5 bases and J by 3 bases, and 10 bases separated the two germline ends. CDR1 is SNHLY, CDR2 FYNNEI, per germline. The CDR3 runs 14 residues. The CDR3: CASSTGLANEKLFF. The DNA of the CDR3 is TGTGCCAGCAGTACGGGACTGGCTAATGAAAAACTGTTTTTT.

The CDR3 nucleotides read TGTGCCATCAGTGAGCGCCGTCCCGGGACAGGGGTTGGCGTCTACGAGCAGTACTTC. It specifies CAISERRPGTGVGVYEQYF. This rearrangement joins TRBV10-3 to TRBJ2-7; TRBD1 agrees at 10 bases. The trim removed 2 bases at V and 3 bases at J, leaving 16 bases unmatched. The germline V gene has CDR1 ENHRY and CDR2 SYGVKD. CDR3 length: 19 residues.

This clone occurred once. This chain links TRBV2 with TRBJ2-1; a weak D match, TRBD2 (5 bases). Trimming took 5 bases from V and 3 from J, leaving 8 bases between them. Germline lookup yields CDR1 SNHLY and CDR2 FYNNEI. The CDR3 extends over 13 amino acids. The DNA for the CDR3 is TGTGCCAGCAGTAATGCGGGCTACAATGAGCAGTTCTTC. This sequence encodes CASSNAGYNEQFF.

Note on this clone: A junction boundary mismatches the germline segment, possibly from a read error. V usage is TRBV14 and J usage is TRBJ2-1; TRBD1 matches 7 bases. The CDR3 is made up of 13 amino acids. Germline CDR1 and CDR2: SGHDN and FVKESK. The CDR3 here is CASSQREWQGELF. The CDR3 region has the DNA TGTGCCAGCAGCCAACGAGAATGGCAGGGGGAGCTCTTC.

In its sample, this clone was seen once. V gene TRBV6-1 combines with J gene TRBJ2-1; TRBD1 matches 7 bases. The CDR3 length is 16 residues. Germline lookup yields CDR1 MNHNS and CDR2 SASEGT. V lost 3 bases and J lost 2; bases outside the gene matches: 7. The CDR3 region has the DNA TGTGCCAGCAGTGACCTGGGACAGTCGCCCTACAATGAGCAGTTCTTC. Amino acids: CASSDLGQSPYNEQFF.

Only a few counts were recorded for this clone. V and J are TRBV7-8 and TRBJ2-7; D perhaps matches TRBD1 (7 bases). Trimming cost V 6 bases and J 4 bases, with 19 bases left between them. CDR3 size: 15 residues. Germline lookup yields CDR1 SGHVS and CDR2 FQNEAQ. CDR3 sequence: CASSSNPGGKYEQYF. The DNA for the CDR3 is TGTGCCAGCAGTTCAAACCCAGGGGGGAAGTACGAGCAGTACTTC.

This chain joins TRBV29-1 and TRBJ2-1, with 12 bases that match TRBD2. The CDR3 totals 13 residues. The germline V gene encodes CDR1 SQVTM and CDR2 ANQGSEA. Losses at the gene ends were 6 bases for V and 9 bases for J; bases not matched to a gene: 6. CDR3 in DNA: TGCAGCGTGCGGACTAGCGGGACCAGTGAGCAGTTCTTC. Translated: CSVRTSGTSEQFF.

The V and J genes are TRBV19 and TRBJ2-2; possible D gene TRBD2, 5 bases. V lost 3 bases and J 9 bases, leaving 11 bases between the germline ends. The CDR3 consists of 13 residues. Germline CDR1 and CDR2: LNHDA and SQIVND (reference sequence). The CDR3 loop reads CASSMRASWELFF. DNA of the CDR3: TGTGCCAGTAGTATGCGGGCTTCCTGGGAGCTGTTTTTT.

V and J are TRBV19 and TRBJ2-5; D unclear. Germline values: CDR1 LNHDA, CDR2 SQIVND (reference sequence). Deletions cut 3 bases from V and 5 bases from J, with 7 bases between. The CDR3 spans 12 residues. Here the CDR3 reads CASSMVRETQYF. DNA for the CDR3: TGTGCCAGTAGTATGGTACGGGAGACCCAGTACTTC.

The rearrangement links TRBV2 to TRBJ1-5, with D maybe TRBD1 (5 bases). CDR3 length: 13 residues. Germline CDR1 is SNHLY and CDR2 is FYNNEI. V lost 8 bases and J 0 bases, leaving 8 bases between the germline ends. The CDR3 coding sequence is TGTGCCAGCGCGACAGATAGCAATCAGCCCCAGCATTTT. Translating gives CASATDSNQPQHF.